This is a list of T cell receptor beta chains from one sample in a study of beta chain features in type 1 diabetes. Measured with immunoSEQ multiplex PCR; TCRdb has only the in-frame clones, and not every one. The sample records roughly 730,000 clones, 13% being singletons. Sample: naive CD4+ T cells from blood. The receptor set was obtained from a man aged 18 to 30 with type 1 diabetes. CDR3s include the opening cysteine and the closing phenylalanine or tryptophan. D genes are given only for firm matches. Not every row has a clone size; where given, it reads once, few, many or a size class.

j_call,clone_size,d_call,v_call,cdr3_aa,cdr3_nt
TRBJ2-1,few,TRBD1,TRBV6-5,CASSYSGQGMGEQFF,TGTGCCAGCAGTTACTCGGGACAGGGAATGGGTGAGCAGTTCTTC
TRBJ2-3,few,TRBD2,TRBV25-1,CASSESSGGTDTQYF,TGTGCCAGCAGTGAATCTAGCGGGGGCACAGATACGCAGTATTTT
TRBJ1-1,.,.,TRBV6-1,CASSEEIGIAFF,TGTGCCAGCAGTGAGGAGATAGGGATAGCTTTCTTT
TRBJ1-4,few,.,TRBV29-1,CSVVQAQPNEKLFF,TGCAGCGTTGTGCAAGCCCAGCCTAATGAAAAACTGTTTTTT
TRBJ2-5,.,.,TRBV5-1,CASSQRPFSLQETQYF,TGCGCCAGCAGCCAACGACCTTTCTCCCTACAAGAGACCCAGTACTTC
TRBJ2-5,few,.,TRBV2,CATTYQETQYF,TGTGCCACCACGTACCAAGAGACCCAGTACTTC
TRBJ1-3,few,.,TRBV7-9,CASSLSGNTIYF,TGTGCCAGCAGCTTATCTGGAAACACCATATATTTT
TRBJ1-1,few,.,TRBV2,CASSKTPGRENTEAFF,TGTGCCAGCAGCAAGACACCGGGACGGGAGAACACTGAAGCTTTCTTT
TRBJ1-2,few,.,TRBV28,CASRPTDGYTF,TGTGCCAGCCGTCCCACTGATGGCTACACCTTC
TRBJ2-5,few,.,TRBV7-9,CASSFPGNKETQYF,TGTGCCAGCAGCTTTCCAGGGAATAAAGAGACCCAGTACTTC
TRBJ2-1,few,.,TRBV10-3,CAISGAVIQPSYNEQFF,TGTGCCATCAGTGGAGCCGTTATCCAACCCTCCTACAATGAGCAGTTCTTC
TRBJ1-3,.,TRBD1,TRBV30,CACTGQAGNTIYF,TGTGCCTGTACAGGACAGGCTGGAAACACCATATATTTT
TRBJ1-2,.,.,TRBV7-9,CASSPTANYGYTF,TGTGCCAGCAGCCCGACAGCCAACTATGGCTACACCTTC
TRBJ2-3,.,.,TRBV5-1,CASSFPQGRDTQYF,TGCGCCAGCAGCTTTCCCCAGGGGAGAGATACGCAGTATTTT
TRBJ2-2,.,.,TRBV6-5,CASREDTNTGELFF,TGTGCCAGCAGGGAGGACACAAACACCGGGGAGCTGTTTTTT
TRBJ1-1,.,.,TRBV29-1,CSVDRGNTEAFF,TGCAGCGTTGACCGGGGCAACACTGAAGCTTTCTTT
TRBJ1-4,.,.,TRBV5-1,CASSTPEATNEKLFF,TGCGCCAGCAGCACCCCGGAGGCAACTAATGAAAAACTGTTTTTT
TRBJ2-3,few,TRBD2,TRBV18,CASSPPSGGGTDTQYF,TGTGCCAGCTCACCCCCGAGCGGGGGGGGCACAGATACGCAGTATTTT
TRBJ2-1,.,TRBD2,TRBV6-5,CASSWDSGGYNEQFF,TGTGCCAGCAGTTGGGATAGCGGGGGTTACAATGAGCAGTTCTTC
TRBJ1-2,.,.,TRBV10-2,CASMGMGADGYTF,TGCGCCAGTATGGGCATGGGGGCTGATGGCTACACCTTC
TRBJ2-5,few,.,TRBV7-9,CASSAGETQYF,TGTGCCAGCAGCGCAGGGGAGACCCAGTACTTC
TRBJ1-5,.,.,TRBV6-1,CASSERADHSNQPQHF,TGTGCCAGCAGTGAAAGGGCAGACCATAGCAATCAGCCCCAGCATTTT
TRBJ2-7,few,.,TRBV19,CASSTPGTEDYEQYF,TGTGCCAGTAGTACCCCCGGGACGGAGGACTACGAGCAGTACTTC
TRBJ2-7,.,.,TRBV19,CASSASGDLYEQYF,TGTGCCAGTAGTGCATCAGGGGATCTCTACGAGCAGTACTTC
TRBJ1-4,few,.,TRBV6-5,CASSYRPTGQGEKLFF,TGTGCCAGCAGTTACCGCCCAACGGGGCAAGGGGAAAAACTGTTTTTT
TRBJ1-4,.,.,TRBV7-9,CASSRTAPATNEKLFF,TGTGCCAGCAGCCGGACAGCTCCTGCAACTAATGAAAAACTGTTTTTT
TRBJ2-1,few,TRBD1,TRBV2,CASIPVDRGRIRNEQFF,TGTGCCAGCATCCCCGTTGACAGGGGGCGGATTCGAAATGAGCAGTTCTTC
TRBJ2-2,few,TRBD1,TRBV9,CASSVRQGPDTGELFF,TGTGCCAGCAGCGTAAGACAGGGGCCCGACACCGGGGAGCTGTTTTTT
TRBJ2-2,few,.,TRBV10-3,CAISEGANTGELFF,TGTGCCATCAGTGAAGGGGCGAACACCGGGGAGCTGTTTTTT
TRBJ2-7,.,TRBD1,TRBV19,CASSIEQGYEQYF,TGTGCCAGTAGTATAGAACAGGGGTACGAGCAGTACTTC
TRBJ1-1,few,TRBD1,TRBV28,CASSSGTGVFLNTEAFF,TGTGCCAGCAGTTCCGGGACAGGGGTCTTCCTGAACACTGAAGCTTTCTTT
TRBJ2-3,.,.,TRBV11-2,CASSPWGAYPTDTQYF,TGTGCCAGCAGCCCGTGGGGGGCGTACCCCACAGATACGCAGTATTTT
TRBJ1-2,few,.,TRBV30,CAWSVHLNYGYTF,TGTGCCTGGAGTGTACACCTGAACTATGGCTACACCTTC
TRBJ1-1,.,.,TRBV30,CAWSVGIRNTEAFF,TGTGCCTGGAGTGTTGGAATCCGCAATACTGAAGCTTTCTTT
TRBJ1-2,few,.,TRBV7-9,CASSSQTLLAGFFGYTF,TGTGCCAGCAGCTCCCAAACCTTGTTGGCAGGGTTTTTTGGCTACACCTTC
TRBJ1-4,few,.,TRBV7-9,CASSSGLEKLFF,TGTGCCAGCAGCTCTGGTTTGGAAAAACTGTTTTTT
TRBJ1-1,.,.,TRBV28,CASSRPRRGGDTEAFF,TGTGCCAGCAGTCGGCCCCGAAGGGGGGGCGACACTGAAGCTTTCTTT
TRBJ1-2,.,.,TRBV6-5,CASSRSNHGYTF,TGTGCCAGCAGCCGCTCAAATCATGGCTACACCTTC
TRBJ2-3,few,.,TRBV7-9,CASSGGGDTQYF,TGTGCCAGCAGCGGAGGGGGGGATACGCAGTATTTT
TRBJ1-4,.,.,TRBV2,CATNPLGVGEKLFF,TGTGCCACCAACCCCCTGGGGGTAGGTGAAAAACTGTTTTTT
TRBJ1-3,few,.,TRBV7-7,CASSPLSSPSSGNTIYF,TGTGCCAGCAGCCCGCTCAGCAGCCCGAGCTCTGGAAACACCATATATTTT
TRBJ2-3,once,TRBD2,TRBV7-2,CASSSLTSGVTTDTQYF,TGTGCCAGCAGCTCCCTGACTAGCGGGGTGACTACAGATACGCAGTATTTT